Listed below are T cell receptor beta chains from one sample, sequenced in a study of radiation and T cells in renal cell carcinoma. Libraries were prepared by immunoSEQ multiplex PCR; TCRdb keeps only in-frame clonotypes and omits some of them. The sample holds roughly 90,000 clones, 85% seen once. The sample in question was blood, obtained from a patient whose treatment included radiotherapy and nephrectomy. Source of these receptors: a man aged 50-59 years with renal cell carcinoma. The CDR3 runs from the conserved cysteine through the conserved F or W. The D gene is left open where the match is weak. Rows may omit the clone size; those that give it use once, few, many or a size class.

V: TRBV28
J: TRBJ1-2
size: few
D: .
CDR3: CASRSGRDAYYGYTF
DNA: TGTGCCAGCAGATCGGGGAGGGACGCTTACTATGGCTACACCTTC

V: TRBV27
J: TRBJ2-4
size: few
D: .
CDR3: CASSLSGRDIQYF
DNA: TGTGCCAGCAGTTTATCGGGTAGGGACATTCAGTACTTC

V: TRBV27
J: TRBJ1-1
size: .
D: TRBD1
CDR3: CASRTQGSTEAFF
DNA: TGTGCCAGCAGAACACAGGGGAGCACTGAAGCTTTCTTT

V: TRBV29-1
J: TRBJ2-1
size: .
D: TRBD2
CDR3: CSVRGLAGDNEQFF
DNA: TGCAGCGTCCGAGGACTAGCGGGAGACAATGAGCAGTTCTTC

V: TRBV9
J: TRBJ1-2
size: .
D: .
CDR3: CASSSTELGGYTF
DNA: TGTGCCAGCAGCTCGACAGAGTTAGGGGGCTACACCTTC

V: TRBV5-4
J: TRBJ2-1
size: once
D: .
CDR3: CASSLAVRRKSYNEQFF
DNA: TGTGCCAGCAGCTTGGCCGTGCGGAGGAAATCCTACAATGAGCAGTTCTTC

V: TRBV6-5
J: TRBJ1-1
size: .
D: .
CDR3: CASSYSSGVNTEAFF
DNA: TGTGCCAGCAGTTACTCGTCAGGGGTGAACACTGAAGCTTTCTTT

V: TRBV18
J: TRBJ1-1
size: .
D: .
CDR3: CASSFDQNTEAFF
DNA: TGTGCCAGCTCCTTCGACCAGAACACTGAAGCTTTCTTT

V: TRBV19
J: TRBJ2-2
size: .
D: TRBD2
CDR3: CATALGGGPAGELFF
DNA: TGTGCCACCGCGCTGGGGGGAGGGCCCGCCGGGGAGCTGTTTTTT

V: TRBV9
J: TRBJ2-2
size: .
D: .
CDR3: CASSVVYAGELFF
DNA: TGTGCCAGCAGCGTGGTCTATGCCGGGGAGCTGTTTTTT

V: TRBV15
J: TRBJ1-4
size: .
D: .
CDR3: CATSRDRGVGEKLFF
DNA: TGTGCCACCAGCAGAGATCGAGGGGTGGGGGAAAAACTGTTTTTT

V: TRBV5-1
J: TRBJ2-5
size: .
D: .
CDR3: CASSLAGGLGETQYF
DNA: TGCGCCAGCAGCTTGGCTGGGGGGCTCGGAGAGACCCAGTACTTC

V: TRBV2
J: TRBJ2-1
size: .
D: .
CDR3: CASSERSEQFF
DNA: TGTGCCAGCAGTGAGAGGAGTGAGCAGTTCTTC

V: TRBV28
J: TRBJ1-1
size: once
D: .
CDR3: CASRLLLGTEAFF
DNA: TGTGCCAGCAGGCTACTGCTGGGGACTGAAGCTTTCTTT

V: TRBV28
J: TRBJ2-5
size: .
D: .
CDR3: CASRSGVVQETQYF
DNA: TGTGCCAGCAGGTCAGGGGTCGTTCAAGAGACCCAGTACTTC

V: TRBV5-1
J: TRBJ2-1
size: .
D: TRBD2
CDR3: CASSESGRADYNEQFF
DNA: TGCGCCAGCAGCGAAAGCGGGAGGGCCGACTACAATGAGCAGTTCTTC

V: TRBV5-5
J: TRBJ2-5
size: .
D: TRBD1
CDR3: CASSLGQRQETQYF
DNA: TGTGCCAGCAGCCTGGGACAGAGACAAGAGACCCAGTACTTC

V: TRBV7-8
J: TRBJ2-7
size: .
D: .
CDR3: CASSSRPGLDSHEQYF
DNA: TGTGCCAGCAGCTCGAGGCCGGGACTCGACTCCCACGAGCAGTACTTC

V: TRBV7-2
J: TRBJ2-2
size: .
D: .
CDR3: CASSFVHGDTGELFF
DNA: TGTGCCAGCAGCTTCGTCCACGGGGACACCGGGGAGCTGTTTTTT

V: TRBV7-2
J: TRBJ1-2
size: .
D: .
CDR3: CASSLDAGTNYGYTF
DNA: TGTGCCAGCAGCTTAGACGCAGGGACGAACTATGGCTACACCTTC